The present T cell receptor (beta chain) was sequenced within a study of Graves' ophthalmopathy and Graves' hyperthyroidism. RNA transcripts served as template for amplifying TCR beta CDR3 sequences. The workflow started with a first-round RT-PCR run with HTBI primers and then moved on to a second-round multiplex PCR. MiXCR, run by TCRdb on the multiplex PCR reads, gives a single entry per CDR3 protein. The table includes approximately 700,000 distinct CDR3 sequences, 35% to 45% detected once. The CDR3 is made up of 16 amino acids. Germline V CDR1 and CDR2: SGHTA, FQGNSA. V lost 8 bases, J lost 1 base, and 11 bases stayed unmatched.

The sequencing input was peripheral blood. The V gene is TRBV7-2, the J gene TRBJ2-5; 9 bases align to TRBD2. This sequence was found in an adult man with Graves' ophthalmopathy. In DNA, the CDR3 is TGTGCCAGCTCACCATTCGAGCGGGGGGCCCAAGAGACCCAGTACTTC. Translating gives CASSPFERGAQETQYF. Together with reference TRBV7-2 and TRBJ2-5, the CDR3 gives the full variable domain: GAGVSQSPSNKVTEKGKDVELRCDPISGHTALYWYRQSLGQGLEFLIYFQGNSAPDKSGLPSDRFSAERTGGSVSTLTIQRTQQEDSAVYLCASSPFERGAQETQYFGPGTRLLVL.